Each of the 17 T cell receptor beta chains below was sequenced from the same sample in a study of identical twins. TCRdb redid the calling of the 5' RACE reads with MiXCR, one entry per CDR3 protein. The sample has 1.5 million to 2 million distinct CDR3 sequences; 32% are singletons. Sequencing was carried out using cord blood. These receptors all stem from a newborn girl in good health.

This chain uses TRBV29-1 with TRBJ2-1, with 8 bases that match TRBD2. Trimming cost V 5 bases and J 6 bases; bases outside gene matches: 9. Germline V gives CDR1 SQVTM, CDR2 ANQGSEA. The CDR3 totals 14 residues. The CDR3: CSVRTSGPINEQFF. The CDR3, as DNA: TGCAGCGTTCGTACTAGCGGACCTATCAATGAGCAGTTCTTC.

This chain joins TRBV10-3 and TRBJ2-5, with a weak D call TRBD2 (6 bases). This CDR3 has 13 amino acids. Germline CDR1 ENHRY, CDR2 SYGVKD. The V end was cut by 8 bases, the J end by 1 base, with 11 bases between. CDR3 amino acids: CAISSATQETQYF. Here the CDR3 DNA reads TGTGCCATCTCTAGCGCCACCCAAGAGACCCAGTACTTC.

The chain links TRBV29-1 to TRBJ2-2, with TRBD2 matching over 9 bases. CDR1 and CDR2 (germline): SQVTM, ANQGSEA. J gave up 0 bases and V 5 bases, and 10 bases lay outside the gene matches. The CDR3 runs to 17 residues. The CDR3 region is CSVMGLARRTNTGELFF. The CDR3, as DNA: TGCAGCGTTATGGGACTAGCCCGTCGTACGAACACCGGGGAGCTGTTTTTT.

This clonotype was counted at least ten times. V usage is TRBV27 and J usage is TRBJ1-1, with D possibly matching TRBD1 (5 bases). The CDR3 is 13 amino acids. Trimming cost V 6 bases and J 4 bases, with 12 bases left between them. Germline assignment: CDR1 MNHEY and CDR2 SMNVEV (reference sequence). The CDR3 nucleotides read TGTGCCAGCAGCTTAAGAGGGGCCACTGAAGCTTTCTTT. This sequence encodes CASSLRGATEAFF.

This chain joins TRBV20-1 and TRBJ2-4; D unclear. The CDR3 consists of 12 residues. V shed 0 bases and J shed 8 bases, with 8 bases lying between them. CDR1 is DFQATT, CDR2 SNEGSKA, per germline (reference sequence). The CDR3 nucleotides are TGCAGTGCTAGAGATCGTAGGGACATTCAGTACTTC. Translation: CSARDRRDIQYF.

The V gene is TRBV29-1, the J gene TRBJ2-7; perhaps TRBD1 as D (6 bases). The V and J ends lost 1 base and 2 bases respectively, with 21 bases between them. The CDR3 is 17 amino acids. Germline V gene sequence: CDR1 SQVTM, CDR2 ANQGSEA. CDR3 sequence reads: CSVEGSEAGATTYEQYF. The CDR3 coding sequence is TGCAGCGTTGAAGGGTCCGAAGCAGGGGCCACTACCTACGAGCAGTACTTC.

This clonotype was seen a handful of times. The V call is TRBV6-5, the J call TRBJ2-5, with TRBD2 identical over 8 bases. Germline V gene lookup returns CDR1 MNHEY and CDR2 SVGAGI. After removal of 5 bases from V and 11 bases from J, the junction contained 19 bases not matched to a gene. CDR3 length: 16 amino acids. CDR3 sequence reads: CASSPRTSIAVNEQYF. CDR3 in DNA: TGTGCCAGCAGTCCCCGGACTAGCATAGCGGTCAATGAGCAGTACTTC.

The genes are TRBV28 and TRBJ2-1; D gene uncertain. Germline loops: CDR1 MDHEN, CDR2 SYDVKM. Between the trimmed V and J ends, which lost 3 bases and 2 bases, there was a span of 8 bases. The CDR3 loop spans 14 amino acids. The CDR3 coding sequence is TGTGCCAGCAGTTTCTCCCCAACCTACAATGAGCAGTTCTTC. Its translation: CASSFSPTYNEQFF.

This clonotype occurred a few times. The chain links TRBV7-8 to TRBJ1-2, with D perhaps matching TRBD1 (5 bases). CDR3 length: 14 residues. V was clipped by 3 bases and J by 3 bases, with 11 bases between them. Germline V gives CDR1 SGHVS, CDR2 FQNEAQ. CDR3: CASSFDTGDYGYTF. The DNA of the CDR3 is TGTGCCAGCAGCTTCGACACGGGGGACTATGGCTACACCTTC. The variable domain in full, with the rest retrieved from reference TRBV7-8 and TRBJ1-2, is GAGVSQSPRYKVAKRGQDVALRCDPISGHVSLFWYQQALGQGPEFLTYFQNEAQLDKSGLPSDRFFAERPEGSVSTLKIQRTQQEDSAVYLCASSFDTGDYGYTFGSGTRLTVV.

This clonotype was counted many times. This chain links TRBV6-2 or TRBV6-3 with TRBJ1-2; no reliable D call. V lost 7 bases, J lost 4 bases, and 7 bases lay in between. This CDR3 region has 11 residues. Germline CDR1 MNHEY, CDR2 SVGEGT. The CDR3 sequence is CASTHGYGYTF. In DNA, the CDR3 is TGTGCCAGCACACACGGCTATGGCTACACCTTC.

This clonotype showed up just a few times. The rearrangement uses TRBV2 and TRBJ2-7; TRBD2 aligns across 8 bases. V lost 4 bases, J lost 0 bases, and 5 bases stayed unmatched. The CDR3 runs to 15 residues. Germline V gene data show CDR1 as SNHLY and CDR2 as FYNNEI. Here the CDR3 DNA reads TGTGCCAGCAGTGCAGCGGGAGCCCTCTCCTACGAGCAGTACTTC. Protein sequence: CASSAAGALSYEQYF.

J is TRBJ1-4 and V is TRBV7-6; D remains unclear. Deletions cut 5 bases from V and 4 bases from J, with 11 bases between. Germline V lookup: CDR1 SGHVS, CDR2 FNYEAQ. The CDR3 is made up of 14 amino acids. The DNA for the CDR3 is TGTGCCAGCAGCCAAAAAGGAGTTAATGAAAAACTGTTTTTT. Its translation is CASSQKGVNEKLFF.

This clonotype was seen only a few times. The CDR3 nucleotides read TGTGCCGCCGGTACAGGGACCTATGGCTACACCTTC. Its translation is CAAGTGTYGYTF. The chain is built from TRBV30 and TRBJ1-2; D perhaps matches TRBD1 (6 bases). CDR3 size: 12 residues. Trimming took off 8 bases at V and 4 bases at J, with 14 bases between the two ends. Germline lookup yields CDR1 GTSNPN and CDR2 SVGIG (reference sequence).

This clonotype was picked up a small number of times. The J gene is TRBJ2-2, the V gene TRBV12-5; 8 bases line up with TRBD2. The CDR3 runs 16 residues. V was pared by 0 bases and J by 1 base, with 1 base of the junction left unmatched. CDR1 and CDR2 (germline): LGHNT, FRNRAP. CDR3: CASGLVLAGNTGELFF. The CDR3 DNA follows: TGTGCTAGTGGTTTGGTCCTAGCGGGGAACACCGGGGAGCTGTTTTTT.

This clonotype has a handful of counts. This may be a read error: a much more frequent sequence differs by one nucleotide. The chain carries TRBV29-1 and TRBJ1-2; TRBD1 aligns across 9 bases. The CDR3 is 13 amino acids. V shed 4 bases, J shed 3 bases, and the junction held 3 bases outside the gene matches. CDR1 is SQVTM, CDR2 ANQGSEA, per germline. This chain's CDR3 is CSVGRTGDYGYTF. The CDR3 bases are TGCAGCGTTGGTCGGACAGGGGACTATGGCTACACCTTC.

The chain uses TRBV6-1 and TRBJ1-4; 9 nucleotides match TRBD1. This CDR3 is 13 amino acids long. From germline, CDR1 is MNHNS and CDR2 SASEGT. The V segment lost 7 bases and the J segment 8 bases; nucleotides outside the gene matches: 5. Here the CDR3 DNA reads TGTGCCAGCAACAACAGGGGGCGGGAAAAACTGTTTTTT. It yields the protein CASNNRGREKLFF.

This clonotype was picked up a small number of times. V is TRBV5-1 and J is TRBJ1-2, with a weak D call TRBD1 (6 bases). Germline values: CDR1 SGHRS, CDR2 YFSETQ. The CDR3 is made up of 14 amino acids. Trimming shortened V by 5 bases and J by 8 bases, and 19 bases separated the two germline ends. CDR3 protein: CASRQTYGTYGYTF. CDR3 DNA: TGCGCCAGCAGACAAACTTACGGGACATACGGCTACACCTTC.